The following is a T cell receptor beta chain sequence with its context. Its cognate antigen is unknown. TCRdb re-called the RT-PCR reads with MiXCR, one entry per CDR3 protein. The sample has 500,000 to 600,000 distinct CDR3 sequences; roughly 12% are singletons. This entry belongs to a study of response to subunit inactivated influenza vaccine. Study conclusions and caveats: Few additional T cells are recruited per seasonal influenza vaccination, authors suggested.

The TCR originated in a man aged 45-65 years who received an inactivated influenza vaccine. The material sequenced was PBMCs from blood, taken on the day of vaccination.

CDR3 in amino acids: CASSITTGNEQYF. The CDR3 coding sequence is TGTGCCAGCAGCATAACGACAGGGAACGAGCAGTACTTC. The gene calls are TRBV12-3 or TRBV12-4 and TRBJ2-7; TRBD1 matches 7 bases. The CDR3 loop spans 13 amino acids. The junction had 7 bases not matched to a gene; V was cut back by 6 bases and J by 5 bases.